This T cell receptor beta chain appears in the sequencing data of a study of vaccination and CD4 T cells after COVID-19. Overall study: At a median approximately 99 days (range 35 to 161) after diagnosis, post-COVID samples were drawn. Median time from second vaccine dose to sampling was 72 days (14 to 241). Overlapping spike peptides of SARS-CoV-2, HCoV-NL63, HCoV-OC43 and HCoV-229E stimulated the cells.

This clonotype occurred a few times. Its antigen is not identified. Sequencing of cultured CD4+ T cell DNA used the Oncomine TCR Beta short-read assay. TCRdb re-derived calls from the PCR reads in MiXCR, one entry per CDR3 protein. The sample records roughly 2,400 distinct CDR3 sequences, around 28% being singletons. In germline, CDR1 is SEHNR, CDR2 FQNEAQ (reference sequence). Trimming took off 5 bases at V and 3 bases at J, with 16 bases between the two ends. The CDR3 extends over 15 amino acids. Regarding treatment: roughly nine-day PBMC culture with coronavirus spike peptide pools or control peptides (ViraFEST assay). Antigen-specific T cells were expanded with peptide pools by ViraFEST, and TCRs were then sequenced.

The TCR sequence derives from a human donor who had recovered from COVID-19. The starting material was CD4+ T cells from blood, cultured in vitro, obtained after SARS-CoV-2 vaccination. The rearrangement uses TRBV7-9 and TRBJ1-1, with D possibly matching TRBD1 (6 bases). CDR3 sequence reads: CASSADRWRDTEAFF. The CDR3 bases are TGTGCCAGCAGCGCCGACAGGTGGAGGGACACTGAAGCTTTCTTT.